These 4 T cell receptor beta chains share one sample of origin, sequenced in a study of regulatory T cells in long-lasting Graves disease. Construction of TCR beta libraries relied on iRepertoire HTBI primers and on Arm-PCR targeting CDR3 regions. TCRdb re-called the multiplex PCR reads through MiXCR, storing one row per CDR3 protein. The sample contains about 240,000 distinct CDR3 sequences, 20% to 25% of which appear only once. Time point denoted: newly diagnosed GD, antithyroid drugs for less than 3 months. The TCR library was made from RNA extracted from PBMCs. This specimen was peripheral blood mononuclear cells (PBMCs), taken at new diagnosis, from a patient treated with antithyroid drugs. Receptor source: a female donor with Graves disease.

This clonotype was seen a few times. The genes are TRBV30 and TRBJ2-7; maybe TRBD2 (6 bases). Germline-derived CDR1 and CDR2 are GTSNPN and SVGIG (reference sequence). This CDR3 is built from 16 residues. V shed 6 bases and J shed 5 bases, with 26 bases lying between them. This CDR3 reads CACYVGGGHRRDEQYF. The CDR3 DNA reads TGTGCCTGCTACGTGGGAGGCGGGCACCGGCGGGACGAGCAGTACTTC. The complete variable domain, with remaining parts taken from reference TRBV30 and TRBJ2-7, reads SQTIHQWPATLVQPVGSPLSLECTVEGTSNPNLYWYRQAAGRGLQLLFYSVGIGQISSEVPQNLSASRPQDRQFILSSKKLLLSDSGFYLCACYVGGGHRRDEQYFGPGTRLTVT.

The chain links TRBV4-3 to TRBJ1-2; D uncertain. Germline CDR1 reads LGHNA; CDR2 reads YSLEER. Trimming removed 0 bases at V and 4 bases at J, with 12 bases between. The CDR3 totals 15 residues. CDR3 coding DNA: TGCGCCAGCAGCCAAGATTTTAGCCAGAGCTATGGCTACACCTTC. Amino acids: CASSQDFSQSYGYTF.

There are many counts of this clonotype. The CDR3: CATSREQGRPETQYF. The CDR3 DNA sequence: TGTGCCACCAGCAGAGAGCAGGGTAGGCCAGAGACCCAGTACTTC. The chain couples TRBV15 to TRBJ2-5; possibly TRBD1 for D (5 bases). The CDR3 runs 15 residues. The germline gives CDR1 LNHNV, CDR2 YYDKDF (reference sequence). Trimming cost V 0 bases and J 4 bases, with 12 bases left between them.

The table lists this clonotype with many counts. This chain links TRBV20-1 with TRBJ2-3; 13 bases are a match to TRBD2. The germline V gene has CDR1 DFQATT and CDR2 SNEGSKA (reference sequence). Trimming took 6 bases from V and 7 from J; bases not matched to a gene: 10. The CDR3 is 15 residues long. The CDR3: CSATDGTSGTNTQYF. CDR3 coding DNA: TGCAGTGCCACGGATGGGACTAGCGGGACGAATACGCAGTATTTT.